This TCR beta chain derives from a study of neurological immune-mediated disorders. Study observations and caveats: HTLV-1-associated myelopathy led in TCR clonal expansion, while multiple sclerosis ranked lowest, below healthy controls.

Germline V gene data show CDR1 as LGHNA and CDR2 as YSLEER. This CDR3 spans 17 amino acids. V lost 0 bases to trimming and J lost 10 bases, with 24 bases between them. Ten or more counts support this clonotype. Its cognate antigen is unknown. Each CDR3 protein gets one entry after TCRdb re-called the 5' RACE reads with MiXCR. The repertoire has some 60,000 distinct CDR3 sequences, 2% to 3% of them found once; the top ten carry approximately 3%. The V and J genes are TRBV4-3 and TRBJ1-2; D possibly corresponds to TRBD1 (6 bases). This sequence originates from a man aged 45 to 65 with multiple sclerosis. The source material was PBMCs. In nucleotides, the CDR3 is TGCGCCAGCAGCCAAGATGTCCGGGGGCCGCTTCTCCAGGCCTACACCTTC. It specifies CASSQDVRGPLLQAYTF.